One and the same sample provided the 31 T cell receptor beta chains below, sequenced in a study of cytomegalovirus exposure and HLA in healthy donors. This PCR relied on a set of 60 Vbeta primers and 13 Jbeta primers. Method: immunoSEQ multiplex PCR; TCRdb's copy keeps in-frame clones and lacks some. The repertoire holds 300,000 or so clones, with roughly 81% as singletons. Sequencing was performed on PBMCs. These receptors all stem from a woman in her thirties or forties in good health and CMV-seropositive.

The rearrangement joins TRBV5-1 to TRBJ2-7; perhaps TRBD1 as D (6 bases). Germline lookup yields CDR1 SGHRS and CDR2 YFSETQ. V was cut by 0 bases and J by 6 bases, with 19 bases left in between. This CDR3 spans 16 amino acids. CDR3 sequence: CASSLGTDGPIAEQYF. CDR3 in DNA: TGCGCCAGCAGCTTGGGGACAGACGGTCCTATAGCCGAGCAGTACTTC.

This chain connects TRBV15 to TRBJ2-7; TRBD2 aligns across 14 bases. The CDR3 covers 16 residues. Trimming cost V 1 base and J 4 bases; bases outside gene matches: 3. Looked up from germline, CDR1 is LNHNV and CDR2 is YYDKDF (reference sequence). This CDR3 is CATSRAGTSGSYEQYF. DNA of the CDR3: TGTGCCACCAGCAGAGCTGGGACTAGCGGGAGTTACGAGCAGTACTTC.

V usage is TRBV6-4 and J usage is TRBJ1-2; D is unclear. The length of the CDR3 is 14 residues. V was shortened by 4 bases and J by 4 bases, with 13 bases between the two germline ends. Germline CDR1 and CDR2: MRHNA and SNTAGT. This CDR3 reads CASSAQSFGYGYTF. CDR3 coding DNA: TGTGCCAGCAGTGCTCAATCTTTCGGCTATGGCTACACCTTC.

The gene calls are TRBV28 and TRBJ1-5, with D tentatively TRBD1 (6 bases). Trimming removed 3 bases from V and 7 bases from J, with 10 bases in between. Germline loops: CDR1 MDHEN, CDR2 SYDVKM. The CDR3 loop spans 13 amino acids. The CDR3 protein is CASSFGRGQPQHF. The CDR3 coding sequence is TGTGCCAGCAGTTTCGGCAGGGGACAGCCCCAGCATTTT.

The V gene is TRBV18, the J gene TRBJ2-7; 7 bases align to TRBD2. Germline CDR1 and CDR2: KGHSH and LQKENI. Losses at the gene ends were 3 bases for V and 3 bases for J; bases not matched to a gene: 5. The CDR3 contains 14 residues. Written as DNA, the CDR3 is TGTGCCAGCTCACCGGCTAGCGGAGACTACGAGCAGTACTTC. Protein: CASSPASGDYEQYF.

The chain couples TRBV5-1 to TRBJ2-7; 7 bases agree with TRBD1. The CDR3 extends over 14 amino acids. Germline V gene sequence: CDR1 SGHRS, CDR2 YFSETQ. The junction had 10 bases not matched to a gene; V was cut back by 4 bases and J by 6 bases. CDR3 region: CASSVRQGTFEQYF. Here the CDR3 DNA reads TGCGCCAGCAGCGTCAGACAGGGCACCTTCGAGCAGTACTTC.

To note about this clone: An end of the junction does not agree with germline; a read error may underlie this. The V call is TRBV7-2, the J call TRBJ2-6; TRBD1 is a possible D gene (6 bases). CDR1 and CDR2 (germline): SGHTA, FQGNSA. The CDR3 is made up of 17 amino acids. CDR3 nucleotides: TGTGCCAGCAGCTTAGCGTCAGGGGAGTCTGGGGCCAACGGCCTGACTTTC. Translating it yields CASSLASGESGANGLTF.

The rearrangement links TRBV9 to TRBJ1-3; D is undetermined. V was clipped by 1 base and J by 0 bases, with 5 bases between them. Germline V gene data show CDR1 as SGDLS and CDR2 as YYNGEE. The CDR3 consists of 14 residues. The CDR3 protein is CASSVSSSGNTIYF. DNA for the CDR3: TGTGCCAGCAGCGTATCTAGCTCTGGAAACACCATATATTTT.

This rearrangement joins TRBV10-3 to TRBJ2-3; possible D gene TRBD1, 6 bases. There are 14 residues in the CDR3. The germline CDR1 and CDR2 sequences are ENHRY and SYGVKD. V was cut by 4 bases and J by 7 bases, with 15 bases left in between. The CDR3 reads CAISVGQGTNTQYF. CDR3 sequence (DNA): TGTGCCATCAGTGTGGGACAAGGTACGAATACGCAGTATTTT.

The CDR3 spells CASSYGAGPIYGYTF. The CDR3 DNA is TGTGCCAGCAGTTACGGGGCAGGGCCCATCTATGGCTACACCTTC. The chain couples TRBV6-5 to TRBJ1-2; a weak D match, TRBD1 (5 bases). The ends were cut back, 2 bases at V and 4 bases at J, with 14 bases in the middle. This CDR3 comprises 15 residues. Germline loops: CDR1 MNHEY, CDR2 SVGAGI.

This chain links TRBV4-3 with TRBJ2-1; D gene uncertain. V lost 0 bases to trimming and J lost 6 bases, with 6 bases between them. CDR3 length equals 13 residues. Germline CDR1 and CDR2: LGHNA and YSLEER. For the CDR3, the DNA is TGCGCCAGCAGCCAAGATCGTCCCAATGAGCAGTTCTTC. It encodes CASSQDRPNEQFF.

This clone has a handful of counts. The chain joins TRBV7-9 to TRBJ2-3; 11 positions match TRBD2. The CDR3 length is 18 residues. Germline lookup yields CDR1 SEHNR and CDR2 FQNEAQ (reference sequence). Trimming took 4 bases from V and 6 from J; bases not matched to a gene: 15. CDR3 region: CASSSQGLAVLPGDTQYF. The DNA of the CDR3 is TGTGCCAGCAGCTCCCAGGGACTAGCGGTCCTCCCGGGGGATACGCAGTATTTT.

The CDR3 protein is CASSYGGQLEAFF. The DNA for the CDR3 is TGTGCCAGCAGTTACGGCGGGCAGCTTGAAGCTTTCTTT. The chain combines TRBV6-6 with TRBJ1-1; no firm D call. The CDR3 runs to 13 residues. V shed 2 bases and J shed 7 bases, with 11 bases lying between them. Germline V gene lookup returns CDR1 MNHNY and CDR2 SVGAGI (reference sequence).

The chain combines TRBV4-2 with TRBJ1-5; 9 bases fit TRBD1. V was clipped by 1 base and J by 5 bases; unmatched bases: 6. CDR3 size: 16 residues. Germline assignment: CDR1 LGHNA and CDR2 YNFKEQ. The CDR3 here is CASSQAETGGHQPQHF. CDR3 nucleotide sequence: TGTGCCAGCAGCCAAGCCGAGACAGGGGGACATCAGCCCCAGCATTTT.

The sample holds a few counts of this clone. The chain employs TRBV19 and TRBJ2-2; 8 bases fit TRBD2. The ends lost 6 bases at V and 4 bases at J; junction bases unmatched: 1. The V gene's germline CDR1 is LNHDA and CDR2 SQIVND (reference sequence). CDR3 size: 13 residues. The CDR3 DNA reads TGTGCCAGTAGGCTAGCGGGCACCGGGGAGCTGTTTTTT. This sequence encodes CASRLAGTGELFF.

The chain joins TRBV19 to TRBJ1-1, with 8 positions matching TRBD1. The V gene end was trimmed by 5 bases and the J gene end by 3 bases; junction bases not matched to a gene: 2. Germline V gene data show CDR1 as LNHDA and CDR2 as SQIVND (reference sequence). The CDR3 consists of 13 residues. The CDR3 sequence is CASSDRGYTEAFF. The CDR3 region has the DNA TGTGCCAGTAGTGACAGGGGCTACACTGAAGCTTTCTTT.

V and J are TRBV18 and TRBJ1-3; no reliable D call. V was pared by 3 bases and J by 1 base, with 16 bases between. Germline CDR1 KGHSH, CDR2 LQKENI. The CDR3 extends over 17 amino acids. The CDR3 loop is CASSPGRGLGSGNTIYF. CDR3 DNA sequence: TGTGCCAGCTCACCCGGACGGGGTCTCGGATCTGGAAACACCATATATTTT.

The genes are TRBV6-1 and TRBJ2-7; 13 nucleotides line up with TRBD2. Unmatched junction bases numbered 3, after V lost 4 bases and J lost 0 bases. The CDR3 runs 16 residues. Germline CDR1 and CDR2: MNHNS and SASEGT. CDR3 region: CASSGTSGSNSYEQYF. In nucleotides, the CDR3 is TGTGCCAGCAGTGGGACTAGCGGGAGCAACTCCTACGAGCAGTACTTC.

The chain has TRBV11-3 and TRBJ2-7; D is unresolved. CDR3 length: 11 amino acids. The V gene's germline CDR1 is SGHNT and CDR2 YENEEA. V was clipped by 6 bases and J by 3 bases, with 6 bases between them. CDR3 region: CASSLDYEQYF. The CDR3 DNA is TGTGCCAGCAGTCTAGACTACGAGCAGTACTTC.

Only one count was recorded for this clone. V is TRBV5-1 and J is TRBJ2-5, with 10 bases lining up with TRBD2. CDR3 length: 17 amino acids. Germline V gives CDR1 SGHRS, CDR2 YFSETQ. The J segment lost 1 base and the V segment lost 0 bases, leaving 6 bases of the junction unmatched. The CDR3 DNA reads TGCGCCAGCAGCTTGGGTCTGGTAGCGGGAGGCCAAGAGACCCAGTACTTC. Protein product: CASSLGLVAGGQETQYF. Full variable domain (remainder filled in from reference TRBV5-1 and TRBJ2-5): KAGVTQTPRYLIKTRGQQVTLSCSPISGHRSVSWYQQTPGQGLQFLFEYFSETQRNKGNFPGRFSGRQFSNSRSEMNVSTLELGDSALYLCASSLGLVAGGQETQYFGPGTRLLVL.

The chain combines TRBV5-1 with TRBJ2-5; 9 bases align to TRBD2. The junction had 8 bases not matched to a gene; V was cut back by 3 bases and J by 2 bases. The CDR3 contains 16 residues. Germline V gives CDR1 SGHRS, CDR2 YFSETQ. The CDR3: CASSSSGTSSQETQYF. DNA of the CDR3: TGCGCCAGCAGCTCCTCCGGGACTAGCAGTCAAGAGACCCAGTACTTC.

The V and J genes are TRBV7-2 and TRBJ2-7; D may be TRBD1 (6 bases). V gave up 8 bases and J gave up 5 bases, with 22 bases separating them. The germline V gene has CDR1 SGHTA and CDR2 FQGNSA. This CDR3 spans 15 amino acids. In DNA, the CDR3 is TGTGCCAGCTCCCCGGGCATTGGGGGCAGGAACGAGCAGTACTTC. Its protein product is CASSPGIGGRNEQYF.

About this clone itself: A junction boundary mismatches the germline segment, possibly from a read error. In DNA form, the CDR3 reads TGTGCTAGCAGCTTAGACTTACCGAGTGAGGTGTTAGGGGCCTACGAGCAGTACTTC. This codes for CASSLDLPSEVLGAYEQYF. This rearrangement joins TRBV7-7 to TRBJ2-7; a weak D match, TRBD1 (5 bases). This CDR3 region has 19 residues. Germline V gene sequence: CDR1 SSHAT, CDR2 FNYEAQ (reference sequence).

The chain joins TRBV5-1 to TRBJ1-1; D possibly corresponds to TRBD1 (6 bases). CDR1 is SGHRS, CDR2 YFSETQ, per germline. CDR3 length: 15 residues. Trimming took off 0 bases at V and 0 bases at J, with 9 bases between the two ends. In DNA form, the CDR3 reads TGCGCCAGCAGCTTGGCGACAGGACTGAACACTGAAGCTTTCTTT. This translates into CASSLATGLNTEAFF. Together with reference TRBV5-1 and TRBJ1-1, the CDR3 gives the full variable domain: KAGVTQTPRYLIKTRGQQVTLSCSPISGHRSVSWYQQTPGQGLQFLFEYFSETQRNKGNFPGRFSGRQFSNSRSEMNVSTLELGDSALYLCASSLATGLNTEAFFGQGTRLTVV.

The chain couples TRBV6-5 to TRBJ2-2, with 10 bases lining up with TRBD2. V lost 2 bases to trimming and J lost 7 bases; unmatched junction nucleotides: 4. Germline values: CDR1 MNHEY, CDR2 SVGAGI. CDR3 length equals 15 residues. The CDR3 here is CASSYGTSVGGELFF. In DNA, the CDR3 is TGTGCCAGCAGTTACGGGACTAGCGTTGGCGGGGAGCTGTTTTTT.

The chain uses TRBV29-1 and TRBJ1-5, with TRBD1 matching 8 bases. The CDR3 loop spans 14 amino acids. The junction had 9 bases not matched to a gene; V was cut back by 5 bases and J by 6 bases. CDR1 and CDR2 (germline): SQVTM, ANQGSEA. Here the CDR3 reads CSVSGQGGSQPQHF. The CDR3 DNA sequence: TGCAGCGTTTCCGGACAGGGTGGGTCTCAGCCCCAGCATTTT.

The CDR3 here is CAWSTANYGYTF. The DNA for the CDR3 is TGTGCCTGGAGTACTGCTAACTATGGCTACACCTTC. This rearrangement joins TRBV30 to TRBJ1-2; D gene uncertain. The V gene's germline CDR1 is GTSNPN and CDR2 SVGIG (reference sequence). Trimming left V 2 bases short and J 0 bases short, with 4 bases between. The CDR3 loop spans 12 amino acids.

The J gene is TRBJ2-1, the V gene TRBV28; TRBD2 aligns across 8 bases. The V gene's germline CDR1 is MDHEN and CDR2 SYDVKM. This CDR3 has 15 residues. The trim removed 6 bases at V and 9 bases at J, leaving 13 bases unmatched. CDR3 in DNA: TGTGCCAGCAGGGGTCCGACTAGCGAGACGGCTGAGCAGTTCTTC. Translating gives CASRGPTSETAEQFF.

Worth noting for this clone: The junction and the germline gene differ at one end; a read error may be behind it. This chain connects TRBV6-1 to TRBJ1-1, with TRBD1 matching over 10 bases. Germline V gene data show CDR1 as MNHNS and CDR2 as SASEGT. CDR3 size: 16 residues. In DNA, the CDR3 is TGTGCCAGCAGTGAAGAGGGGACAGGGGTAAACACTGAAGCTCTCTTT. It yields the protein CASSEEGTGVNTEALF.

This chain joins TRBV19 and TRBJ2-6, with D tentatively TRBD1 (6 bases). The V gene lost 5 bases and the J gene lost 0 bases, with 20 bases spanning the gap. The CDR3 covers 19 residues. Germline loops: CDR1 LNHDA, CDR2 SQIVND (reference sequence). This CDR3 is CASSPQGTQISSGANVLTF. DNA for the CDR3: TGTGCCAGTAGTCCCCAGGGGACCCAAATCTCCTCTGGGGCCAACGTCCTGACTTTC.

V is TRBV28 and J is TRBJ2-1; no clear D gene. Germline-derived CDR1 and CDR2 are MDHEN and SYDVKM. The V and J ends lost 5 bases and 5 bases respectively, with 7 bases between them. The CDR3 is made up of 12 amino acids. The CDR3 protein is CASSERNNEQFF. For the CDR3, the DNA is TGTGCCAGCAGTGAGAGGAACAATGAGCAGTTCTTC.